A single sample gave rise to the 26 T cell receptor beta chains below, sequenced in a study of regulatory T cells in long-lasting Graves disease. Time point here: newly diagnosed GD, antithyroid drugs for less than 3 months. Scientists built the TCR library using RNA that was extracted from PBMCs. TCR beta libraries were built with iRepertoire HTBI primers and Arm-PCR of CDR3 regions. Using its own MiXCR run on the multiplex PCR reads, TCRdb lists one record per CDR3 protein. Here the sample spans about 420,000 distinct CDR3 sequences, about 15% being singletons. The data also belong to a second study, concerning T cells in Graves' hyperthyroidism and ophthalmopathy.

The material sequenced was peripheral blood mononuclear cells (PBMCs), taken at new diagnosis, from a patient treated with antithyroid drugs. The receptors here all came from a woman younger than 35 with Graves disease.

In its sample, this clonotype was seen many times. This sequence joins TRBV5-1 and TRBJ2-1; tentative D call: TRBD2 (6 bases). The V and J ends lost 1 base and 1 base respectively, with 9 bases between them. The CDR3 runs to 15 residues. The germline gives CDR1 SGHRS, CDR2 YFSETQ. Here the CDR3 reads CASSLSAGSYNEQFF. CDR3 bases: TGCGCCAGCAGCTTGTCGGCGGGGTCCTACAATGAGCAGTTCTTC.

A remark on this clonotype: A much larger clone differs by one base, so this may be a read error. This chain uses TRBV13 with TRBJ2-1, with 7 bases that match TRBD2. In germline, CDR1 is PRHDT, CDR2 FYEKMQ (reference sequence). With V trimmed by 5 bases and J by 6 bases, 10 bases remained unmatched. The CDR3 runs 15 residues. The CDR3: CASSLWGGLGNEQFF. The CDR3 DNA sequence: TGTGCCAGCAGCCTTTGGGGGGGGTTAGGCAATGAGCAGTTCTTC.

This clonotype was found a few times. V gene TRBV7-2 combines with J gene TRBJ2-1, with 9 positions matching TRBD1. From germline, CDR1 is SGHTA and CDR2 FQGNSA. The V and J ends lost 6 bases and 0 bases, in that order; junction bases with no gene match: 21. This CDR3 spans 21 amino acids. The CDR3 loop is CASRPLGGQGSTGSSYNEQFF. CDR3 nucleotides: TGTGCCAGCAGACCCCTAGGAGGACAGGGGTCTACCGGGAGCTCCTACAATGAGCAGTTCTTC.

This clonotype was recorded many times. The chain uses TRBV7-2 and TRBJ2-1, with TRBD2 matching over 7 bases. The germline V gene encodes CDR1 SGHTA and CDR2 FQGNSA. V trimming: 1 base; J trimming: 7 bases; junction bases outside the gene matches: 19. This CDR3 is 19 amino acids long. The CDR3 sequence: CASSLVKAGPIINRNEQFF. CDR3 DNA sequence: TGTGCCAGCAGCTTAGTGAAAGCGGGGCCAATTATAAATCGAAATGAGCAGTTCTTC.

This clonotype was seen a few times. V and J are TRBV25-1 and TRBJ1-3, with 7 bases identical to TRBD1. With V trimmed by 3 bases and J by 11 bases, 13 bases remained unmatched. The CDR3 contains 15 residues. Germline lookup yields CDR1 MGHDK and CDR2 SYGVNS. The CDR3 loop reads CASSEGGQYPKPIYF. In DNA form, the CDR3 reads TGTGCCAGCAGTGAGGGGGGACAGTACCCGAAACCCATATATTTT.

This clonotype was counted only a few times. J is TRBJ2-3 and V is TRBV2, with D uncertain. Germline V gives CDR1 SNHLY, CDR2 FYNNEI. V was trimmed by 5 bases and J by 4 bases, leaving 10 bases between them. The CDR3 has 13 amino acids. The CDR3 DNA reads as TGTGCCAGCAGTTTCCTAGAGGCAGATACGCAGTATTTT. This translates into CASSFLEADTQYF.

CDR3 coding DNA: TGCAGTGCTAGATTCCGCCGCGAGACCCAGTACTTC. Translation gives CSARFRRETQYF. The J gene is TRBJ2-5, the V gene TRBV20-1; D ambiguous. Looked up from germline, CDR1 is DFQATT and CDR2 is SNEGSKA (reference sequence). The CDR3 contains 12 residues. The V and J ends lost 2 bases and 5 bases respectively, with 9 bases between them.

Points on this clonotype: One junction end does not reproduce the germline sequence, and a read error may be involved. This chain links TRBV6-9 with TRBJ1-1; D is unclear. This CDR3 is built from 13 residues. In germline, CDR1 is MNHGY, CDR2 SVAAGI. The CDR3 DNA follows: TGTGCCAGCAGTTACTTAGGGAACACTGAAGCTTCCTTT. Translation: CASSYLGNTEASF.

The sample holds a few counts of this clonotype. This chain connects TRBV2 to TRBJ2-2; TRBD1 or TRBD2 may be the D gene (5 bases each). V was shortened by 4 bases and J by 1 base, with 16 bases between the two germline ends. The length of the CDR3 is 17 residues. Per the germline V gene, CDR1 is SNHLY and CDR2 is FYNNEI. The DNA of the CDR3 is TGTGCCAGCAGTGCAACCCCGGGACGGGAGAACACCGGGGAGCTGTTTTTT. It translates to CASSATPGRENTGELFF.

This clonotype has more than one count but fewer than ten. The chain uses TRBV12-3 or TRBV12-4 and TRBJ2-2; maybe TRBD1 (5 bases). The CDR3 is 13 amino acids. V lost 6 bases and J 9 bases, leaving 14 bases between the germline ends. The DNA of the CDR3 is TGTGCCAGCAGAAGAACAGGTTCCAGGGAGCTGTTTTTT. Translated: CASRRTGSRELFF.

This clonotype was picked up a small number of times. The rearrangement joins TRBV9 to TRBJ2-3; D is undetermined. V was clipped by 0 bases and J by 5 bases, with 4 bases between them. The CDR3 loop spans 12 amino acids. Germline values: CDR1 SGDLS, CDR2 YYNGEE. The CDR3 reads CASSVGVDTQYF. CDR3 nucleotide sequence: TGTGCCAGCAGCGTAGGGGTAGATACGCAGTATTTT.

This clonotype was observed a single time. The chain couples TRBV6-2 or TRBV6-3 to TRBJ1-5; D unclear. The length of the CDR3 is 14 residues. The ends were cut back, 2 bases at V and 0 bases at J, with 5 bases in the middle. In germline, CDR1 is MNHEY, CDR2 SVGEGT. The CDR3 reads CASSYMYSNQPQHF. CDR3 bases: TGTGCCAGCAGTTACATGTATAGCAATCAGCCCCAGCATTTT.

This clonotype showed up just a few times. CDR3 amino acids: CSAPKDSYEQYF. The DNA of the CDR3 is TGCAGTGCTCCCAAGGACTCCTACGAGCAGTACTTC. The V gene is TRBV20-1, the J gene TRBJ2-7; no clear D. This CDR3 has 12 amino acids. Per the germline V gene, CDR1 is DFQATT and CDR2 is SNEGSKA (reference sequence). Trimming took 5 bases from V and 0 from J, leaving 8 bases between them.

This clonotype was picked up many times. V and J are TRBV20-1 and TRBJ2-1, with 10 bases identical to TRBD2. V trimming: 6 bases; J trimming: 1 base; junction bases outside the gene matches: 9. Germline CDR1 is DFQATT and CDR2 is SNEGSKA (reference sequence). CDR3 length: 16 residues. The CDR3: CSAHILAGDSYNEQFF. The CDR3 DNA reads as TGCAGTGCCCACATCCTAGCGGGAGATTCCTACAATGAGCAGTTCTTC.

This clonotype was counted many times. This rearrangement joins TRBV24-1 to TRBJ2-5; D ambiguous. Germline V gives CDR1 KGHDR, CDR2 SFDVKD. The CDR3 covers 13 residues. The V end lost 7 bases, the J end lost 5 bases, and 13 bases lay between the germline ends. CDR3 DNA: TGTGCCACCAGCGACGGATCCCACGAGACCCAGTACTTC. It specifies CATSDGSHETQYF.

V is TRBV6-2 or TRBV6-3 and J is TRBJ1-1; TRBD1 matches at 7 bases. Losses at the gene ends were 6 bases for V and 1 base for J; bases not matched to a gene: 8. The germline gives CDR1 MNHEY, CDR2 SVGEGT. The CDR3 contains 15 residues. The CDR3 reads CASRSRGQRNTEAFF. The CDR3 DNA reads TGTGCCAGCAGATCCCGGGGACAGAGGAACACTGAAGCTTTCTTT.

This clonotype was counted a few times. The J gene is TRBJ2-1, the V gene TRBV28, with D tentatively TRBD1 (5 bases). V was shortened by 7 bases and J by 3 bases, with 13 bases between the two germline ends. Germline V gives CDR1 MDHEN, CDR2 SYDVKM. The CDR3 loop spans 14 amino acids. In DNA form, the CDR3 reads TGTGCCAGCACCCCCAGGGCCTTCTACAATGAGCAGTTCTTC. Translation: CASTPRAFYNEQFF.

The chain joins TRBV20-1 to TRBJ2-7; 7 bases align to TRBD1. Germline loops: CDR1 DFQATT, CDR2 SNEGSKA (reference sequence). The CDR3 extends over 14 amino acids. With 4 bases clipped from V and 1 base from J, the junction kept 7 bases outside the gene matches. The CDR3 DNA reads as TGCAGTGCTATCGACAGGGTGAGATCCTACGAGCAGTACTTC. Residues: CSAIDRVRSYEQYF.

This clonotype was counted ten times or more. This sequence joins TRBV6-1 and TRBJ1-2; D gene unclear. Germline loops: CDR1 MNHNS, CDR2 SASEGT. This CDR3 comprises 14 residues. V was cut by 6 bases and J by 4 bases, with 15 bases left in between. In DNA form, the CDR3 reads TGTGCCAGCAGGGGCTGGTTAAACCTCTATGGCTACACCTTC. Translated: CASRGWLNLYGYTF.

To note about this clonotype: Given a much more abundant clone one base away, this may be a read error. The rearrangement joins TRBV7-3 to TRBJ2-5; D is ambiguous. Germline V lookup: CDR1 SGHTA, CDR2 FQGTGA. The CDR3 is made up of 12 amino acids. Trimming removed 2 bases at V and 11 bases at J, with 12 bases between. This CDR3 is CASSLLGNEQYF. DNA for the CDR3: TGTGCCAGCAGCTTATTGGGCAATGAGCAGTACTTC. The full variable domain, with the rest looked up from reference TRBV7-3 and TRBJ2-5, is GAGVSQTPSNKVTEKGKYVELRCDPISGHTALYWYRQSLGQGPEFLIYFQGTGAADDSGLPNDRFFAVRPEGSVSTLKIQRTERGDSAVYLCASSLLGNEQYFGPGTRLLVL.

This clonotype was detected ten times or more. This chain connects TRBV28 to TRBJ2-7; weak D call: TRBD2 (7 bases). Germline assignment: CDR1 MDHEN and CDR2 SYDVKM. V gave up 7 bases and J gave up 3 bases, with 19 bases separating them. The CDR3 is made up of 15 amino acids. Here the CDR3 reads CASTSPRGGNYEQYF. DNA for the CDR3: TGTGCCAGCACTTCACCGAGGGGGGGTAACTACGAGCAGTACTTC.

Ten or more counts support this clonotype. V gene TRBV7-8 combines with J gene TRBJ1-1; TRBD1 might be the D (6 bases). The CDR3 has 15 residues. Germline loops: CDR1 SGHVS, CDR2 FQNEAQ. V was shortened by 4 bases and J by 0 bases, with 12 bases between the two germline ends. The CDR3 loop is CASSWNRDMNTEAFF. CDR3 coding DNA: TGTGCCAGCAGCTGGAACAGGGACATGAACACTGAAGCTTTCTTT.

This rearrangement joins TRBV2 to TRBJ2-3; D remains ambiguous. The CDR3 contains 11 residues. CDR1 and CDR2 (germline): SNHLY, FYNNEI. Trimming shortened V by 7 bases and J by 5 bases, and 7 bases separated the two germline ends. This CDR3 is CASTVRDTQYF. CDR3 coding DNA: TGTGCCAGCACAGTCAGAGATACGCAGTATTTT.

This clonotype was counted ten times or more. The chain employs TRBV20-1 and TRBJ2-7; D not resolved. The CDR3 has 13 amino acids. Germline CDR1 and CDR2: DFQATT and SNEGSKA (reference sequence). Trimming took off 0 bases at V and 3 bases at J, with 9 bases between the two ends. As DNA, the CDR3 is TGCAGTGCTAGAGAAGGTCCGTTCTACGAGCAGTACTTC. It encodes CSAREGPFYEQYF.

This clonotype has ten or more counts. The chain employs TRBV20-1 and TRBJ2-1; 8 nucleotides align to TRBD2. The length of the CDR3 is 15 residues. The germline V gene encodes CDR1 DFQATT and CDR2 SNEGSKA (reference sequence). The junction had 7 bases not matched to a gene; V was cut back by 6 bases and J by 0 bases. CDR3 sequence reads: CSAPTLAVSYNEQFF. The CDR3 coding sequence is TGCAGTGCCCCCACACTAGCGGTCTCCTACAATGAGCAGTTCTTC.

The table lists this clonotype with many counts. CDR3 coding DNA: TGTGCCACCCAGGGGACGGCAGGGCTACCGTACGAGCAGTACTTC. Translation gives CATQGTAGLPYEQYF. The chain has TRBV28 and TRBJ2-7; the D gene is possibly TRBD1 (6 bases). V was shortened by 10 bases and J by 4 bases, with 23 bases between the two germline ends. The CDR3 runs 15 residues. CDR1 and CDR2 from the germline V gene are MDHEN and SYDVKM.